These T cell receptor beta chains were read from a single sample in a study of cytomegalovirus exposure and HLA in healthy donors. Sequenced by immunoSEQ multiplex PCR; TCRdb stores in-frame clones only, minus some. The sample lists roughly 59,000 clones; 85% to 95% were seen once. Material for sequencing was PBMCs. The receptors come from a young woman in good health and CMV-seropositive. Both conserved end residues are part of each CDR3. D genes are given only for firm matches. Where a row states a size, it is once, few, many or the class of an expanded clone; other rows omit it.

J gene: TRBJ1-5
CDR3 length: 14
clone size: NA
V gene: TRBV6-1
D gene: NA
CDR3 protein: CASLGRDNNQPQHF
CDR3 DNA: TGTGCCAGCTTGGGCAGGGATAACAATCAGCCCCAGCATTTT

J gene: TRBJ2-2
CDR3 length: 19
clone size: NA
V gene: TRBV30
D gene: NA
CDR3 protein: CAWGLRRRHLALDTGELFF
CDR3 DNA: TGTGCCTGGGGCCTTCGGAGGAGGCACCTAGCTTTGGACACCGGGGAGCTGTTTTTT

J gene: TRBJ1-1
CDR3 length: 12
clone size: NA
V gene: TRBV28
D gene: NA
CDR3 protein: CASRGRSTEAFF
CDR3 DNA: TGTGCCAGCAGAGGTAGGAGCACTGAAGCTTTCTTT

J gene: TRBJ2-2
CDR3 length: 16
clone size: NA
V gene: TRBV7-8
D gene: NA
CDR3 protein: CASSPRTVRDTGELFF
CDR3 DNA: TGTGCCAGCAGCCCTAGGACAGTTCGGGACACCGGGGAGCTGTTTTTT

J gene: TRBJ2-7
CDR3 length: 15
clone size: NA
V gene: TRBV2
D gene: TRBD1
CDR3 protein: CASRKTGTGAYEQYF
CDR3 DNA: TGTGCCAGCAGAAAGACCGGGACAGGGGCCTACGAGCAGTACTTC

J gene: TRBJ1-3
CDR3 length: 12
clone size: NA
V gene: TRBV13
D gene: NA
CDR3 protein: CASSSNRNTIYF
CDR3 DNA: TGTGCCAGCAGCTCTAATAGAAACACCATATATTTT

J gene: TRBJ2-1
CDR3 length: 12
clone size: few
V gene: TRBV6-5
D gene: TRBD2
CDR3 protein: CASAPDSGRAFF
CDR3 DNA: TGTGCCAGCGCACCGGATAGCGGGAGGGCGTTCTTC

J gene: TRBJ2-7
CDR3 length: 14
clone size: NA
V gene: TRBV7-2
D gene: TRBD1
CDR3 protein: CASSLFQGAGEQYF
CDR3 DNA: TGTGCCAGCAGCTTATTTCAGGGGGCAGGCGAGCAGTACTTC

J gene: TRBJ2-4
CDR3 length: 13
clone size: NA
V gene: TRBV11-1
D gene: NA
CDR3 protein: CAPSGPTSNIQYF
CDR3 DNA: TGTGCCCCTTCAGGGCCAACCTCAAACATTCAGTACTTC

J gene: TRBJ2-4
CDR3 length: 15
clone size: NA
V gene: TRBV27
D gene: NA
CDR3 protein: CASAQGPPPRNIQYF
CDR3 DNA: TGTGCCAGCGCTCAGGGGCCCCCACCGCGGAACATTCAGTACTTC

J gene: TRBJ2-5
CDR3 length: 17
clone size: NA
V gene: TRBV15
D gene: TRBD2
CDR3 protein: CATSRVLAGGPVGTQYF
CDR3 DNA: TGTGCCACCAGCAGAGTGCTAGCGGGGGGCCCTGTGGGGACCCAGTACTTC

J gene: TRBJ2-1
CDR3 length: 15
clone size: once
V gene: TRBV27
D gene: TRBD2
CDR3 protein: CASSSTSGGHEEQFF
CDR3 DNA: TGTGCCAGCAGTTCTACTAGCGGGGGTCATGAGGAGCAGTTCTTC

J gene: TRBJ2-1
CDR3 length: 15
clone size: NA
V gene: TRBV4-1
D gene: NA
CDR3 protein: CASSQGWGTYNEQFF
CDR3 DNA: TGCGCCAGCAGCCAAGGTTGGGGGACTTACAATGAGCAGTTCTTC

J gene: TRBJ1-2
CDR3 length: 15
clone size: NA
V gene: TRBV4-1
D gene: TRBD1
CDR3 protein: CASSQGTGRGYGYTF
CDR3 DNA: TGCGCCAGCAGCCAAGGGACAGGGCGCGGATATGGCTACACCTTC

J gene: TRBJ1-5
CDR3 length: 15
clone size: NA
V gene: TRBV7-9
D gene: TRBD1
CDR3 protein: CASSTGTGSNQPQHF
CDR3 DNA: TGTGCCAGCAGCACCGGGACAGGGAGCAATCAGCCCCAGCATTTT

J gene: TRBJ1-2
CDR3 length: 15
clone size: NA
V gene: TRBV29-1
D gene: TRBD1
CDR3 protein: CSVVPFGQGENGYTF
CDR3 DNA: TGCAGCGTTGTCCCCTTCGGACAGGGCGAAAATGGCTACACCTTC

J gene: TRBJ2-3
CDR3 length: 14
clone size: NA
V gene: TRBV4-3
D gene: TRBD1
CDR3 protein: CASSQEARGPTQYF
CDR3 DNA: TGCGCCAGCAGCCAAGAAGCCAGGGGGCCTACGCAGTATTTT